One and the same sample provided the 32 T cell receptor beta chains below, sequenced in a study of shared clonotypes between healthy human individuals. Sequencing was performed with immunoSEQ multiplex PCR; in TCRdb, only in-frame clones are kept and a portion is missing. The sample lists fewer than 600,000 clones; about four fifths were seen once. The sequencing input was PBMCs. The origin of the receptors is a woman aged 35 to 49 in good health. Some clones in this sample may be carry-over from other donors' samples.

This chain joins TRBV10-2 and TRBJ2-2, with TRBD1 matching over 10 bases. The CDR3 sequence is 16 residues long. The V gene end was trimmed by 4 bases and the J gene end by 6 bases; junction bases not matched to a gene: 8. Germline loops: CDR1 WSHSY, CDR2 SAAADI. For the CDR3, the DNA is TGCGCCAGCAGTGCTCCGGGACAGGGGCTTTCCGGGGAGCTGTTTTTT. Translating it yields CASSAPGQGLSGELFF.

The V gene is TRBV11-3, the J gene TRBJ2-2; D is uncertain. Trimming cost V 3 bases and J 4 bases, with 9 bases left between them. The CDR3 runs to 14 residues. Germline V gene sequence: CDR1 SGHNT, CDR2 YENEEA. CDR3 protein: CASSLLSGTGELFF. CDR3 DNA: TGTGCCAGCAGCTTGCTTTCGGGCACCGGGGAGCTGTTTTTT.

This sequence joins TRBV5-4 and TRBJ2-1; TRBD1 agrees at 7 bases. Germline V gene sequence: CDR1 SGHNT, CDR2 YYREEE (reference sequence). Trimming removed 1 base from V and 4 bases from J; junction bases left unmatched: 11. This CDR3 comprises 17 residues. The CDR3 is CASSLLFRGSLYNEQFF. Here the CDR3 DNA reads TGTGCCAGCAGCTTGCTGTTCAGGGGGTCCTTGTACAATGAGCAGTTCTTC. Full variable domain (remainder filled in from reference TRBV5-4 and TRBJ2-1): ETGVTQSPTHLIKTRGQQVTLRCSSQSGHNTVSWYQQALGQGPQFIFQYYREEENGRGNFPPRFSGLQFPNYSSELNVNALELDDSALYLCASSLLFRGSLYNEQFFGPGTRLTVL.

The chain joins TRBV9 to TRBJ2-1; D is unresolved. V lost 4 bases and J 3 bases, leaving 8 bases between the germline ends. The CDR3 totals 13 residues. Germline lookup yields CDR1 SGDLS and CDR2 YYNGEE. CDR3 region: CASSFGRYNEQFF. In nucleotides, the CDR3 is TGTGCCAGCAGCTTCGGACGCTACAATGAGCAGTTCTTC. Based on the CDR3 plus reference TRBV9 and TRBJ2-1, the full variable domain is DSGVTQTPKHLITATGQRVTLRCSPRSGDLSVYWYQQSLDQGLQFLIQYYNGEERAKGNILERFSAQQFPDLHSELNLSSLELGDSALYFCASSFGRYNEQFFGPGTRLTVL.

This clone came up once. The chain links TRBV11-2 to TRBJ2-5, with 8 bases lining up with TRBD1. The end of the DNA fits TRBJ2-7 better, so the J call may be wrong. Looked up from germline, CDR1 is SGHAT and CDR2 is FQNNGV. CDR3 length equals 19 residues. The DNA for the CDR3 is TGTGCCAGCAGCTTAGCGGTGAGAACAGGGGGACTGGGGTCCTACGAGCAGTACTTC. Translating it yields CASSLAVRTGGLGSYEQYF.

The chain joins TRBV19 to TRBJ1-3; 7 bases fit TRBD1. Looked up from germline, CDR1 is LNHDA and CDR2 is SQIVND (reference sequence). This CDR3 contains 13 residues. V was clipped by 7 bases and J by 3 bases; unmatched bases: 3. CDR3 sequence reads: CASTRTGGNTIYF. The CDR3, as DNA: TGTGCCAGTACCCGGACAGGTGGAAACACCATATATTTT. The whole variable domain, filled in from reference TRBV19 and TRBJ1-3, reads DGGITQSPKYLFRKEGQNVTLSCEQNLNHDAMYWYRQDPGQGLRLIYYSQIVNDFQKGDIAEGYSVSREKKESFPLTVTSAQKNPTAFYLCASTRTGGNTIYFGEGSWLTVV.

This chain links TRBV21-1 with TRBJ2-2. TRBV21-1 counts as a pseudogene. The CDR3 extends over 14 amino acids. CDR3 region: CASSKGLGSGELFF. In DNA, the CDR3 is TGTGCCAGCAGCAAAGGCCTAGGGTCCGGGGAGCTGTTTTTT.

V gene TRBV11-3 combines with J gene TRBJ2-2; D is possibly TRBD1 (6 bases). Germline-derived CDR1 and CDR2 are SGHNT and YENEEA. Between the trimmed V and J ends, which lost 5 bases and 0 bases, there was a span of 13 bases. The CDR3 has 16 amino acids. CDR3 residues: CASSTETGSNTGELFF. Here the CDR3 DNA reads TGTGCCAGCAGCACAGAGACAGGCTCGAACACCGGGGAGCTGTTTTTT.

This clone was detected once. The chain couples TRBV28 to TRBJ2-7, with D maybe TRBD1 (6 bases). From germline, CDR1 is MDHEN and CDR2 SYDVKM. With 1 base removed from V and 0 bases from J, the gap between germline ends came to 10 bases. The CDR3 sequence is 15 residues long. The CDR3 region has the DNA TGTGCCAGCAGTTTATCCCGGGACACCTCCTACGAGCAGTACTTC. It translates to CASSLSRDTSYEQYF.

With respect to this clone: With a much larger clone just one base away, this may be a read error. The gene calls are TRBV7-9 and TRBJ1-1, with D unresolved. The CDR3 has 12 amino acids. V lost 5 bases to trimming and J lost 1 base, with 5 bases between them. Germline CDR1 is SEHNR and CDR2 is FQNEAQ (reference sequence). The CDR3 DNA reads as TGTGCCAGCAGCCCCCGGAACACTGAAGCTTTCTTT. It encodes CASSPRNTEAFF.

The chain links TRBV30 to TRBJ1-4; D is unresolved. The CDR3 runs 14 residues. Trimming stripped 2 bases from V and 6 bases from J, with 13 bases between. Germline-derived CDR1 and CDR2 are GTSNPN and SVGIG (reference sequence). The CDR3 is CAWSLGGLDEKLFF. CDR3 DNA: TGTGCCTGGAGTCTAGGCGGATTGGATGAAAAACTGTTTTTT.

The CDR3 loop is CAISGGSNQPQHF. Here the CDR3 DNA reads TGTGCCATCAGTGGGGGTTCTAATCAGCCCCAGCATTTT. The chain uses TRBV10-3 and TRBJ1-5; D gene uncertain. This CDR3 contains 13 residues. Trimming stripped 4 bases from V and 4 bases from J, with 8 bases between. Germline V gene data show CDR1 as ENHRY and CDR2 as SYGVKD.

The chain is built from TRBV7-3 and TRBJ2-1; 7 bases match TRBD2. V trimming: 3 bases; J trimming: 3 bases; junction bases outside the gene matches: 5. Looked up from germline, CDR1 is SGHTA and CDR2 is FQGTGA. This CDR3 is built from 15 residues. The CDR3 sequence: CASSLKRGDYNEQFF. The CDR3 DNA reads TGTGCCAGCAGCTTGAAGCGGGGCGACTACAATGAGCAGTTCTTC. The full variable domain, completed using reference TRBV7-3 and TRBJ2-1, is GAGVSQTPSNKVTEKGKYVELRCDPISGHTALYWYRQSLGQGPEFLIYFQGTGAADDSGLPNDRFFAVRPEGSVSTLKIQRTERGDSAVYLCASSLKRGDYNEQFFGPGTRLTVL.

This sequence joins TRBV7-9 and TRBJ1-2, with 9 bases that match TRBD1. The germline V gene encodes CDR1 SEHNR and CDR2 FQNEAQ (reference sequence). After removal of 5 bases from V and 2 bases from J, the junction contained 6 bases not matched to a gene. This CDR3 has 15 amino acids. CDR3: CASSGTDRGNYGYTF. For the CDR3, the DNA is TGTGCCAGCAGCGGCACGGACAGGGGCAACTATGGCTACACCTTC.

This clone was picked up many times. The chain employs TRBV4-3 and TRBJ2-5; D remains ambiguous. From germline, CDR1 is LGHNA and CDR2 YSLEER. CDR3 length: 16 amino acids. Trimming took off 0 bases at V and 2 bases at J, with 13 bases between the two ends. CDR3 protein: CASSQDHRGRQETQYF. The CDR3 nucleotides are TGCGCCAGCAGCCAAGATCACCGAGGCAGGCAAGAGACCCAGTACTTC.

The rearrangement joins TRBV7-2 to TRBJ2-3; D call uncertain. V shed 1 base and J shed 0 bases, with 8 bases lying between them. CDR1 is SGHTA, CDR2 FQGNSA, per germline. This CDR3 comprises 15 residues. The CDR3 region has the DNA TGTGCCAGCAGCTTAGGCGTGGGGAGCACAGATACGCAGTATTTT. It encodes CASSLGVGSTDTQYF. Looking up the rest from reference TRBV7-2 and TRBJ2-3 gives the full variable domain: GAGVSQSPSNKVTEKGKDVELRCDPISGHTALYWYRQSLGQGLEFLIYFQGNSAPDKSGLPSDRFSAERTGGSVSTLTIQRTQQEDSAVYLCASSLGVGSTDTQYFGPGTRLTVL.

The chain uses TRBV6-1 and TRBJ2-3; D ambiguous. Trimming shortened V by 5 bases and J by 5 bases, and 8 bases separated the two germline ends. CDR3 length equals 12 residues. CDR1 MNHNS and CDR2 SASEGT come from the germline V gene. CDR3 DNA: TGTGCCAGCAGTACGGACGGAGATACGCAGTATTTT. Its protein is CASSTDGDTQYF.

The rearrangement joins TRBV28 to TRBJ1-2; 8 bases line up with TRBD1. Per the germline V gene, CDR1 is MDHEN and CDR2 is SYDVKM. V trimming: 2 bases; J trimming: 7 bases; junction bases outside the gene matches: 6. The CDR3 has 14 amino acids. This CDR3 reads CASSLPDRGGGYTF. CDR3 in DNA: TGTGCCAGCAGTTTACCCGACAGGGGAGGTGGCTACACCTTC.

For the CDR3, the DNA is TGTGCCAGCAGCCGATTGGGACAGGGGCTCGAGCAGTACTTC. It encodes CASSRLGQGLEQYF. This sequence joins TRBV11-2 and TRBJ2-7; TRBD1 matches 10 bases. The CDR3 spans 14 residues. V shed 5 bases, J shed 6 bases, and the junction held 7 bases outside the gene matches. CDR1 and CDR2 (germline): SGHAT, FQNNGV.

V usage is TRBV9 and J usage is TRBJ2-5, with D uncertain. The CDR3 loop spans 14 amino acids. Trimming left V 1 base short and J 2 bases short, with 9 bases between. Germline V gene sequence: CDR1 SGDLS, CDR2 YYNGEE. CDR3 DNA: TGTGCCAGCAGCGTAAGGGCAGATCAAGAGACCCAGTACTTC. Translating gives CASSVRADQETQYF.

Remarks on this clone: Given a much more abundant clone one base away, this may be a read error. V gene TRBV5-1 combines with J gene TRBJ2-7; D gene uncertain. Between the trimmed V and J ends, which lost 2 bases and 3 bases, there was a span of 15 bases. CDR1 and CDR2 from the germline V gene are SGHRS and YFSETQ. The CDR3 spans 15 residues. The CDR3 DNA sequence: TGCGCCAGCAGCTTTCGGTTCGAGACATTCTACGAGCAGTACTTC. Encoded protein: CASSFRFETFYEQYF.

The chain has TRBV5-4 and TRBJ2-3; D gene ambiguous. The CDR3 contains 15 residues. CDR1 and CDR2 from the germline V gene are SGHNT and YYREEE (reference sequence). Trimming left V 0 bases short and J 6 bases short, with 14 bases between. CDR3 nucleotides: TGTGCCAGCAGCTTGGGTGGCCGGAACTCTGATACGCAGTATTTT. Translating gives CASSLGGRNSDTQYF.

J is TRBJ1-5 and V is TRBV18, with 12 positions matching TRBD1. CDR3 length: 19 amino acids. The trim removed 0 bases at V and 2 bases at J, leaving 8 bases unmatched. Germline values: CDR1 KGHSH, CDR2 LQKENI. The CDR3 spells CASSPPGTGGISGNQPQHF. CDR3 DNA: TGTGCCAGCTCACCACCGGGGACAGGGGGCATTTCTGGCAATCAGCCCCAGCATTTT.

The J gene is TRBJ2-5, the V gene TRBV7-6; no firm D call. The CDR3 is 13 amino acids. Germline V CDR1 and CDR2: SGHVS, FNYEAQ. Trimming took off 2 bases at V and 5 bases at J, with 9 bases between the two ends. CDR3 coding DNA: TGTGCCAGCAGCTTAATGCTGGGGGAGACCCAGTACTTC. It codes for CASSLMLGETQYF.

The chain couples TRBV6-1 to TRBJ2-5, with D perhaps TRBD2 (7 bases). The ends were cut back, 1 base at V and 7 bases at J, with 19 bases in the middle. Germline V gene lookup returns CDR1 MNHNS and CDR2 SASEGT. CDR3 length: 16 residues. As DNA, the CDR3 is TGTGCCAGCAGTGAAGACTCCGGGGGGCGAGCGGGGACCCAGTACTTC. Protein product: CASSEDSGGRAGTQYF.

The chain joins TRBV28 to TRBJ2-1; 7 nucleotides align to TRBD1. The CDR3 sequence is 16 residues long. Germline CDR1 MDHEN, CDR2 SYDVKM. Trimming at V came to 2 bases and at J to 2 bases, leaving 6 bases not matched to a gene. The CDR3 loop is CASSLTRTGPYNEQFF. CDR3 DNA sequence: TGTGCCAGCAGTTTAACTCGGACAGGACCCTACAATGAGCAGTTCTTC.

Concerning this clone itself: The identical CDR3 is also encoded by other nucleotide sequences in the sample. J is TRBJ2-2 and V is TRBV7-3; D is uncertain. Trimming pared 6 bases from V and 3 bases from J, leaving 11 bases between. The germline V gene has CDR1 SGHTA and CDR2 FQGTGA. The CDR3 has 14 residues. CDR3 sequence: CASSSRSYTGELFF. The CDR3, as DNA: TGTGCCAGCAGTTCACGGTCGTACACCGGGGAGCTGTTTTTT.

CDR3 residues: CASSFSRERSYNEQFF. The CDR3, as DNA: TGTGCCAGCAGCTTTTCGAGGGAAAGGTCCTACAATGAGCAGTTCTTC. The gene calls are TRBV7-2 and TRBJ2-1; possible D gene TRBD2, 5 bases. The CDR3 consists of 16 residues. V was clipped by 3 bases and J by 1 base, with 13 bases between them. CDR1 is SGHTA, CDR2 FQGNSA, per germline.

This clone was detected a few times. The rearrangement links TRBV2 to TRBJ2-1, with 14 bases that match TRBD2. Germline CDR1 SNHLY, CDR2 FYNNEI. V lost 7 bases to trimming and J lost 9 bases; unmatched junction nucleotides: 5. This CDR3 comprises 14 residues. CDR3 DNA sequence: TGTGCCAGCACCCGACTAGCGGGAGGGGGTGAGCAGTTCTTC. Translation gives CASTRLAGGGEQFF. The complete variable domain, with remaining parts taken from reference TRBV2 and TRBJ2-1, reads EPEVTQTPSHQVTQMGQEVILRCVPISNHLYFYWYRQILGQKVEFLVSFYNNEISEKSEIFDDQFSVERPDGSNFTLKIRSTKLEDSAMYFCASTRLAGGGEQFFGPGTRLTVL.

This clone was detected a few times. V and J are TRBV21-1 and TRBJ2-7; the table assigns TRBD2, which was not confirmed against the DNA. TRBV21-1 constitutes a pseudogene. The CDR3 length is 14 residues. CDR3: CARNGTSGTYEQYF. The CDR3 DNA follows: TGTGCCAGAAATGGGACTAGCGGAACCTACGAGCAGTACTTC.

V is TRBV5-1 and J is TRBJ1-1, with D unclear. Germline V gives CDR1 SGHRS, CDR2 YFSETQ. The CDR3 extends over 15 amino acids. V was cut by 4 bases and J by 1 base, with 14 bases left in between. The CDR3 loop reads CASSPEGRENTEAFF. CDR3 DNA sequence: TGCGCCAGCAGCCCTGAGGGCAGAGAGAACACTGAAGCTTTCTTT.

This clone was observed a handful of times. This sequence joins TRBV27 and TRBJ1-2, with 9 nucleotides matching TRBD1. V trimming: 6 bases; J trimming: 7 bases; junction bases outside the gene matches: 9. CDR1 is MNHEY and CDR2 is SMNVEV in the germline V gene (reference sequence). The CDR3 totals 14 residues. Here the CDR3 reads CASSLGQGTFGYTF. The CDR3 nucleotides are TGTGCCAGCAGCCTCGGACAGGGGACGTTTGGCTACACCTTC.